The 24 T cell receptor beta chains listed next were all sequenced from one sample in a study of blood T cell repertoires in COVID-19. Only in-frame clones appear in the TCRdb table, and some are missing; sequencing was by immunoSEQ multiplex PCR. The profile shows about 100,000 clones, roughly 77% of them singletons. The material sequenced was peripheral blood. The receptor set was obtained from a human donor in a cohort sampled during active COVID-19.

This clone was seen only a few times. This sequence joins TRBV20-1 and TRBJ2-1; a weak D match, TRBD2 (7 bases). CDR3 size: 14 residues. CDR1 and CDR2 from the germline V gene are DFQATT and SNEGSKA (reference sequence). Trimming cost V 3 bases and J 5 bases, with 14 bases left between them. The chain's CDR3 is CSASQGGGDNEQFF. The CDR3 DNA follows: TGCAGTGCTAGTCAGGGAGGGGGTGACAATGAGCAGTTCTTC.

V gene TRBV24-1 combines with J gene TRBJ2-1; 11 nucleotides align to TRBD1. From germline, CDR1 is KGHDR and CDR2 SFDVKD. V trimming: 4 bases; J trimming: 9 bases; junction bases outside the gene matches: 7. CDR3 length: 15 amino acids. This CDR3 is CATSDQDRGRIEQFF. The CDR3 region has the DNA TGTGCCACCAGTGACCAGGACAGGGGGCGCATTGAGCAGTTCTTC.

The chain combines TRBV6-5 with TRBJ2-6; TRBD2 agrees at 11 bases. CDR1 MNHEY and CDR2 SVGAGI come from the germline V gene. Trimming cost V 4 bases and J 17 bases; bases outside gene matches: 10. This CDR3 is built from 14 residues. CDR3 DNA: TGTGCCAGCAGTTCCCACCAACGACTAGCGGGATTGACTTTC. The encoded protein is CASSSHQRLAGLTF.

This clone was seen a single time. This sequence joins TRBV12-5 and TRBJ1-2; 7 nucleotides agree with TRBD1. The V gene end was trimmed by 2 bases and the J gene end by 8 bases; junction bases not matched to a gene: 5. The germline V gene encodes CDR1 LGHNT and CDR2 FRNRAP. The CDR3 covers 13 residues. The CDR3 is CASGLPTGTGYTF. DNA of the CDR3: TGTGCTAGTGGTTTGCCGACAGGGACGGGCTACACCTTC. Full variable domain (outside the CDR3, taken from reference TRBV12-5 and TRBJ1-2): DARVTQTPRHKVTEMGQEVTMRCQPILGHNTVFWYRQTMMQGLELLAYFRNRAPLDDSGMPKDRFSAEMPDATLATLKIQPSEPRDSAVYFCASGLPTGTGYTFGSGTRLTVV.

The chain recombines TRBV7-8 with TRBJ2-7, with 9 bases identical to TRBD1. The CDR3 covers 15 residues. V lost 5 bases to trimming and J lost 4 bases; unmatched junction nucleotides: 9. Per the germline V gene, CDR1 is SGHVS and CDR2 is FQNEAQ. CDR3 loop: CASSPLGQGGYEQYF. CDR3 in DNA: TGTGCCAGCAGCCCCTTGGGACAGGGTGGGTACGAGCAGTACTTC.

The V gene is TRBV5-6, the J gene TRBJ2-5; D may be TRBD1 (5 bases). There are 14 residues in the CDR3. Trimming took off 4 bases at V and 1 base at J, with 11 bases between the two ends. CDR1 is SGHDT, CDR2 YYEEEE, per germline. The CDR3 reads CASSPTQGQETQYF. CDR3 coding DNA: TGTGCCAGCAGCCCAACGCAGGGCCAAGAGACCCAGTACTTC.

The chain carries TRBV5-1 and TRBJ2-3; 8 nucleotides agree with TRBD1. V shed 4 bases and J 4 bases; nucleotides not matched to a gene: 5. Germline CDR1 SGHRS, CDR2 YFSETQ. This CDR3 has 14 amino acids. Here the CDR3 DNA reads TGCGCCAGCAGCATAGGACAGGGTTCAGATACGCAGTATTTT. It yields the protein CASSIGQGSDTQYF.

Comments on this clone: Other DNA sequences in this sample translate to the same CDR3. The chain carries TRBV28 and TRBJ2-7; D is perhaps TRBD1 (5 bases). V lost 4 bases to trimming and J lost 6 bases, with 10 bases between them. Germline lookup yields CDR1 MDHEN and CDR2 SYDVKM. This CDR3 is 12 amino acids long. CDR3 DNA sequence: TGTGCCAGCAGTTCCAGGGTACGCGAGCAGTACTTC. It is translated as CASSSRVREQYF.

This sequence joins TRBV9 and TRBJ2-1; 9 bases map to TRBD2. Trimming removed 0 bases from V and 0 bases from J; junction bases left unmatched: 7. The CDR3 covers 18 residues. Germline V gene lookup returns CDR1 SGDLS and CDR2 YYNGEE. The CDR3 DNA is TGTGCCAGCAGCGTAGGGCTAGCGGGAACGACCTCCTACAATGAGCAGTTCTTC. This sequence encodes CASSVGLAGTTSYNEQFF. Using reference TRBV9 and TRBJ2-1 for the parts outside the CDR3, the full variable domain is DSGVTQTPKHLITATGQRVTLRCSPRSGDLSVYWYQQSLDQGLQFLIQYYNGEERAKGNILERFSAQQFPDLHSELNLSSLELGDSALYFCASSVGLAGTTSYNEQFFGPGTRLTVL.

The chain couples TRBV23-1 to TRBJ2-7, with D possibly matching TRBD1 (7 bases). TRBV23-1 is reported as an ORF; its role is uncertain. V shed 0 bases and J shed 2 bases, with 11 bases lying between them. The CDR3 is made up of 15 amino acids. The CDR3, as DNA: TGCGCCAGCAGTCAATCGCCCAGGGGGGCCTACGAGCAGTACTTC. The encoded protein is CASSQSPRGAYEQYF.

CDR3 in DNA: TGTGCCAGCAGCCATGAGGGATTCCCGGGACTAGCGGGAGGGGGAGATACGCAGTATTTT. Amino acid sequence: CASSHEGFPGLAGGGDTQYF. The gene calls are TRBV4-2 and TRBJ2-3, with 16 bases that match TRBD2. Unmatched junction bases numbered 14, after V lost 3 bases and J lost 5 bases. CDR1 is LGHNA and CDR2 is YNFKEQ in the germline V gene. This CDR3 spans 20 amino acids.

This clone is classed as medium-sized. V usage is TRBV14 and J usage is TRBJ2-5; TRBD1 aligns across 10 bases. With 4 bases clipped from V and 5 bases from J, the junction kept 7 bases outside the gene matches. The CDR3 has 15 residues. Per germline, CDR1 SGHDN and CDR2 FVKESK. The chain's CDR3 is CASSPRQGALETQYF. CDR3 coding DNA: TGTGCCAGCAGCCCGAGACAGGGGGCCCTTGAGACCCAGTACTTC.

V gene TRBV28 combines with J gene TRBJ2-7; the D gene is possibly TRBD1 (6 bases). V was pared by 6 bases and J by 5 bases, with 14 bases between. Germline V gene sequence: CDR1 MDHEN, CDR2 SYDVKM. The CDR3 has 13 residues. The CDR3 region has the DNA TGTGCCAGCAGGGGACCCCAGGGGAACGAGCAGTACTTC. It specifies CASRGPQGNEQYF.

V usage is TRBV28 and J usage is TRBJ2-7, with TRBD2 as a possible D gene (6 bases). Germline loops: CDR1 MDHEN, CDR2 SYDVKM. The germline V and J ends were trimmed by 7 bases and 6 bases, with 13 bases remaining between them. The CDR3 has 12 amino acids. CDR3: CASMVGAGEQYF. CDR3 bases: TGTGCCAGCATGGTGGGAGCGGGCGAGCAGTACTTC. The full variable domain, its missing parts supplied by reference TRBV28 and TRBJ2-7, is DVKVTQSSRYLVKRTGEKVFLECVQDMDHENMFWYRQDPGLGLRLIYFSYDVKMKEKGDIPEGYSVSREKKERFSLILESASTNQTSMYLCASMVGAGEQYFGPGTRLTVT.

The genes are TRBV5-5 and TRBJ2-2, with TRBD2 identical over 11 bases. The CDR3 consists of 19 residues. The V gene's germline CDR1 is SGHKS and CDR2 YYEKEE (reference sequence). V gave up 1 base and J gave up 5 bases; unmatched junction bases: 13. In DNA, the CDR3 is TGTGCCAGCAGCTTGCGGACTGGGACTAGCGGAGGGGGGACCGGGGAGCTGTTTTTT. Translated: CASSLRTGTSGGGTGELFF.

The chain recombines TRBV6-5 with TRBJ2-7; 8 bases are a match to TRBD2. With 5 bases clipped from V and 4 bases from J, the junction kept 7 bases outside the gene matches. The CDR3 covers 14 residues. Germline V gene data show CDR1 as MNHEY and CDR2 as SVGAGI. The chain's CDR3 is CASSLSGSLYEQYF. The CDR3 nucleotides read TGTGCCAGCAGTCTGAGCGGGAGTCTGTACGAGCAGTACTTC.

The J gene is TRBJ2-1, the V gene TRBV6-1; 11 nucleotides line up with TRBD2. J lost 6 bases, V lost 3 bases, and 1 base had no gene match. The CDR3 covers 14 residues. Looked up from germline, CDR1 is MNHNS and CDR2 is SASEGT. CDR3 bases: TGTGCCAGCAGTGAGCTAGCGGGAGGCAATGAGCAGTTCTTC. Translated, it gives CASSELAGGNEQFF.

The chain uses TRBV7-2 and TRBJ2-1; 9 nucleotides match TRBD2. In germline, CDR1 is SGHTA, CDR2 FQGNSA. The ends lost 5 bases at V and 10 bases at J; junction bases unmatched: 9. This CDR3 is 14 amino acids long. CDR3 residues: CASSPSPREGEQFF. The CDR3 DNA is TGTGCCAGCAGCCCTTCTCCGCGGGAGGGGGAGCAGTTCTTC. The variable domain in full, with the rest retrieved from reference TRBV7-2 and TRBJ2-1, is GAGVSQSPSNKVTEKGKDVELRCDPISGHTALYWYRQSLGQGLEFLIYFQGNSAPDKSGLPSDRFSAERTGGSVSTLTIQRTQQEDSAVYLCASSPSPREGEQFFGPGTRLTVL.

V gene TRBV4-1 combines with J gene TRBJ2-1; 9 nucleotides agree with TRBD1. V was clipped by 4 bases and J by 8 bases; unmatched bases: 9. Germline assignment: CDR1 MGHRA and CDR2 YSYEKL. The CDR3 covers 15 residues. CDR3 in amino acids: CASSRPGQGIDEQFF. The CDR3 nucleotides are TGCGCCAGCAGCCGACCGGGACAGGGAATCGATGAGCAGTTCTTC.

This sequence joins TRBV18 and TRBJ1-1, with D possibly being TRBD1 (5 bases). Germline V gene sequence: CDR1 KGHSH, CDR2 LQKENI. V was cut by 1 base and J by 4 bases, with 7 bases left in between. The CDR3 totals 13 residues. For the CDR3, the DNA is TGTGCCAGCTCACCACAGGGGTTCACTGAAGCTTTCTTT. Translated, it gives CASSPQGFTEAFF.

The chain is built from TRBV27 and TRBJ2-7; 12 positions agree with TRBD2. This CDR3 is 15 amino acids long. V lost 6 bases and J lost 7; bases outside the gene matches: 10. Germline CDR1 reads MNHEY; CDR2 reads SMNVEV (reference sequence). CDR3 amino acids: CASSHSTSGRFEQYF. The CDR3 nucleotides are TGTGCCAGCAGCCATTCGACTAGCGGGAGATTTGAGCAGTACTTC.

This clone was observed a few times. This rearrangement joins TRBV7-9 to TRBJ1-3, with unresolved D. Trimming removed 2 bases at V and 3 bases at J, with 11 bases between. CDR3 size: 15 residues. The germline V gene encodes CDR1 SEHNR and CDR2 FQNEAQ (reference sequence). The chain's CDR3 is CASSLFLAFGNTIYF. In nucleotides, the CDR3 is TGTGCCAGCAGCTTATTTTTGGCATTTGGAAACACCATATATTTT.

CDR3: CSASQHGTGGRTDTQYF. The CDR3 DNA follows: TGCAGTGCTAGTCAACATGGGACAGGCGGGCGGACAGATACGCAGTATTTT. The rearrangement uses TRBV20-1 and TRBJ2-3; 8 positions agree with TRBD1. CDR1 and CDR2 from the germline V gene are DFQATT and SNEGSKA (reference sequence). CDR3 length: 17 residues. With V trimmed by 3 bases and J by 3 bases, 14 bases remained unmatched.

The chain is built from TRBV5-1 and TRBJ2-2, with 10 bases fitting TRBD2. J gave up 7 bases and V 3 bases, and 12 bases lay outside the gene matches. CDR3 size: 17 residues. The germline V gene has CDR1 SGHRS and CDR2 YFSETQ. The CDR3 coding sequence is TGCGCCAGCAGCTCGGTTACTAGCGGGGCCCCTGGCGGGGAGCTGTTTTTT. As protein: CASSSVTSGAPGGELFF. Full variable domain (missing parts from reference TRBV5-1 and TRBJ2-2): KAGVTQTPRYLIKTRGQQVTLSCSPISGHRSVSWYQQTPGQGLQFLFEYFSETQRNKGNFPGRFSGRQFSNSRSEMNVSTLELGDSALYLCASSSVTSGAPGGELFFGEGSRLTVL.